The 26 T cell receptor beta chains below were found in one sample sequenced in a study of CD4 T cells in relation to SARS-CoV-2 and coronaviruses. Sequencing was performed with immunoSEQ multiplex PCR; in TCRdb, only in-frame clones are kept and a portion is missing. This table has roughly 10,000 clones, approximately 69% appearing once. For these receptors, no antigen is known. Before the COVID-19 pandemic, during about 2010-2018, CD4+ T cells were taken from unexposed donors. After roughly 9 days of culture, CD4+ T cells were isolated. Sequenced input: CD4+ T cells from PBMCs, cultured in vitro. These receptors originate from a human donor in good health.

This clone was seen a handful of times. The chain carries TRBV5-5 and TRBJ1-6; possible D gene TRBD1, 5 bases. This CDR3 has 16 amino acids. Germline loops: CDR1 SGHKS, CDR2 YYEKEE (reference sequence). V was cut by 0 bases and J by 9 bases, with 16 bases left in between. CDR3 DNA: TGTGCCAGCAGCTTGGAGAGGGGATCGCCCTCTTCACCCCTCCACTTT. This sequence encodes CASSLERGSPSSPLHF.

This clone was detected only once. The chain links TRBV2 to TRBJ1-5; the D gene is possibly TRBD1 (5 bases). CDR1 and CDR2 from the germline V gene are SNHLY and FYNNEI. CDR3 size: 15 residues. Trimming took off 5 bases at V and 0 bases at J, with 11 bases between the two ends. Written as DNA, the CDR3 is TGTGCCAGCAGTCCTCAGGGTATTAGCAATCAGCCCCAGCATTTT. Translating it yields CASSPQGISNQPQHF.

The chain joins TRBV30 to TRBJ1-1; tentative D call: TRBD1 (5 bases). This CDR3 spans 14 amino acids. CDR1 is GTSNPN and CDR2 is SVGIG in the germline V gene (reference sequence). The V gene lost 5 bases and the J gene lost 8 bases, with 21 bases spanning the gap. CDR3 amino acids: CAWDQGASFREAFF. The DNA of the CDR3 is TGTGCCTGGGACCAGGGCGCGTCCTTTCGGGAAGCTTTCTTT.

The chain joins TRBV7-9 to TRBJ2-5; D assignment may be TRBD1 or TRBD2 (6 bases each). CDR3 length: 15 amino acids. Germline CDR1 is SEHNR and CDR2 is FQNEAQ (reference sequence). The V end lost 0 bases, the J end lost 2 bases, and 10 bases lay between the germline ends. In nucleotides, the CDR3 is TGTGCCAGCAGCTTAGCCGGGGGCGGGCAAGAGACCCAGTACTTC. It codes for CASSLAGGGQETQYF.

This chain joins TRBV11-2 and TRBJ1-2; TRBD1 matches at 8 bases. J lost 5 bases, V lost 3 bases, and 8 bases had no gene match. The CDR3 runs to 15 residues. CDR1 and CDR2 (germline): SGHAT, FQNNGV. In DNA form, the CDR3 reads TGTGCCAGCAGCTTCGGACAGGGTCCGAGATATGGCTACACCTTC. Translated, it gives CASSFGQGPRYGYTF.

This clone showed up just once. This rearrangement joins TRBV6-2 or TRBV6-3 to TRBJ2-1; 10 nucleotides agree with TRBD2. Germline V gene sequence: CDR1 MNHEY, CDR2 SVGEGT. This CDR3 region has 17 residues. Trimming cost V 6 bases and J 0 bases; bases outside gene matches: 8. Here the CDR3 DNA reads TGTGCCAGCAGCCCTCGGACTAGCGGCACCTCCTACAATGAGCAGTTCTTC. Translation: CASSPRTSGTSYNEQFF.

Only one count was recorded for this clone. This chain links TRBV6-2 or TRBV6-3 with TRBJ2-3; D unclear. Trimming removed 5 bases at V and 4 bases at J, with 19 bases between. CDR1 is MNHEY and CDR2 is SVGEGT in the germline V gene. This CDR3 is built from 16 residues. This chain's CDR3 is CASSPRAFLSADTQYF. The CDR3 bases are TGTGCCAGCAGTCCCCGAGCTTTTCTCTCAGCAGATACGCAGTATTTT.

V gene TRBV20-1 combines with J gene TRBJ1-3; tentative D call: TRBD1 (5 bases). Germline-derived CDR1 and CDR2 are DFQATT and SNEGSKA (reference sequence). V lost 3 bases and J lost 0, with 12 bases in between. This CDR3 region has 15 residues. The chain's CDR3 is CSASGDRVSGNTIYF. Here the CDR3 DNA reads TGCAGTGCTAGTGGGGACCGAGTCTCTGGAAACACCATATATTTT.

This rearrangement joins TRBV6-5 to TRBJ1-4; D is unclear. CDR1 is MNHEY, CDR2 SVGAGI, per germline. The CDR3 length is 14 residues. V lost 2 bases and J 0 bases, leaving 4 bases between the germline ends. The CDR3 DNA follows: TGTGCCAGCAGTTACCGTGCAACTAATGAAAAACTGTTTTTT. Its protein product is CASSYRATNEKLFF.

V is TRBV18 and J is TRBJ1-3; a weak D match, TRBD1 (6 bases). The CDR3 loop spans 16 amino acids. Trimming removed 4 bases at V and 0 bases at J, with 13 bases between. Per germline, CDR1 KGHSH and CDR2 LQKENI. The CDR3, as DNA: TGTGCCAGCTCACAAAGACAGGATCTCTCTGGAAACACCATATATTTT. The encoded protein is CASSQRQDLSGNTIYF.

The V and J genes are TRBV4-1 and TRBJ1-6; a weak D match, TRBD1 (5 bases). The CDR3 runs 16 residues. Trimming pared 4 bases from V and 6 bases from J, leaving 16 bases between. Germline V gene data show CDR1 as MGHRA and CDR2 as YSYEKL. In DNA form, the CDR3 reads TGCGCCAGCAGCCCCATAGGCAGGGCAACTAATTCACCCCTCCACTTT. It yields the protein CASSPIGRATNSPLHF.

This chain links TRBV4-3 with TRBJ2-5; 7 bases align to TRBD2. CDR1 and CDR2 (germline): LGHNA, YSLEER. The CDR3 totals 15 residues. Unmatched junction bases numbered 8, after V lost 2 bases and J lost 5 bases. The CDR3 DNA is TGCGCCAGCAGCCAAAATACGGGAGGTTGGGAGACCCAGTACTTC. Translating it yields CASSQNTGGWETQYF.

This chain connects TRBV27 to TRBJ2-2; the D is unclear. CDR3 length equals 15 residues. CDR1 and CDR2 from the germline V gene are MNHEY and SMNVEV (reference sequence). V was clipped by 2 bases and J by 0 bases, with 7 bases between them. The DNA of the CDR3 is TGTGCCAGCAGTTTACTCGCGGCGAACACCGGGGAGCTGTTTTTT. Translating it yields CASSLLAANTGELFF.

The rearrangement uses TRBV25-1 and TRBJ2-4; the D gene is possibly TRBD1 (6 bases). V was clipped by 0 bases and J by 3 bases, with 9 bases between them. This CDR3 is 15 amino acids long. Germline V gene data show CDR1 as MGHDK and CDR2 as SYGVNS. The CDR3 nucleotides read TGTGCCAGCAGTGAATACAGGGGATGCAAAAACATTCAGTACTTC. Translation: CASSEYRGCKNIQYF. Complete variable domain (other parts from reference TRBV25-1 and TRBJ2-4): EADIYQTPRYLVIGTGKKITLECSQTMGHDKMYWYQQDPGMELHLIHYSYGVNSTEKGDLSSESTVSRIRTEHFPLTLESARPSHTSQYLCASSEYRGCKNIQYFGAGTRLSVL.

This clone appeared a few times. V gene TRBV5-4 combines with J gene TRBJ2-1; 7 positions match TRBD1. The CDR3 has 14 residues. V lost 9 bases to trimming and J lost 5 bases; unmatched junction nucleotides: 11. Germline V gene data show CDR1 as SGHNT and CDR2 as YYREEE (reference sequence). The CDR3 spells CATTRDSVNNEQFF. The CDR3 DNA sequence: TGTGCCACCACTCGGGACAGCGTGAACAATGAGCAGTTCTTC.

This rearrangement joins TRBV2 to TRBJ1-1, with 10 nucleotides matching TRBD1. J was trimmed by 5 bases and V by 7 bases; bases with no gene match: 4. Per the germline V gene, CDR1 is SNHLY and CDR2 is FYNNEI. The CDR3 contains 13 residues. The CDR3 DNA reads TGTGCCAGCATCCGGGACAGGGGAACTGAAGCTTTCTTT. It encodes CASIRDRGTEAFF.

The chain has TRBV19 and TRBJ1-2, with TRBD1 matching over 11 bases. Germline CDR1 LNHDA, CDR2 SQIVND (reference sequence). The CDR3 runs to 17 residues. The trim removed 7 bases at V and 8 bases at J, leaving 18 bases unmatched. CDR3 DNA: TGTGCCAGTAAGGACAGGACAGGGGGCTGGGGTGAAGTCGGCTACACCTTC. Encoded protein: CASKDRTGGWGEVGYTF.

The J gene is TRBJ1-1, the V gene TRBV29-1, with 9 bases matching TRBD1. This CDR3 comprises 13 residues. Germline V gene lookup returns CDR1 SQVTM and CDR2 ANQGSEA. The trim removed 7 bases at V and 5 bases at J, leaving 8 bases unmatched. The CDR3 bases are TGCAGCGCAACGATTGGACAGGGGACTGAAGCTTTCTTT. Amino acids: CSATIGQGTEAFF.

The chain links TRBV29-1 to TRBJ1-1; a possible D gene is TRBD1 (6 bases). This CDR3 contains 12 residues. CDR1 SQVTM and CDR2 ANQGSEA come from the germline V gene. The V gene lost 1 base and the J gene lost 11 bases, with 14 bases spanning the gap. The CDR3 sequence is CSVEGVGGMAFF. In nucleotides, the CDR3 is TGCAGCGTTGAAGGGGTAGGGGGTATGGCTTTCTTT. Based on the CDR3 plus reference TRBV29-1 and TRBJ1-1, the full variable domain is SAVISQKPSRDICQRGTSLTIQCQVDSQVTMMFWYRQQPGQSLTLIATANQGSEATYESGFVIDKFPISRPNLTFSTLTVSNMSPEDSSIYLCSVEGVGGMAFFGQGTRLTVV.

The V call is TRBV4-1, the J call TRBJ1-1; D not resolved. The germline CDR1 and CDR2 sequences are MGHRA and YSYEKL. V dropped 2 bases and J dropped 1 base, with 11 bases sitting between them. The CDR3 runs to 15 residues. The CDR3 DNA reads TGCGCCAGCAGCCAAAGGGTCGGGTCGAACACTGAAGCTTTCTTT. Its translation: CASSQRVGSNTEAFF.

V usage is TRBV5-1 and J usage is TRBJ2-1; D ambiguous. Germline V gene sequence: CDR1 SGHRS, CDR2 YFSETQ. This CDR3 is built from 15 residues. V was shortened by 0 bases and J by 6 bases, with 13 bases between the two germline ends. The CDR3 DNA reads TGCGCCAGCAGCTTGGGAGCCTTTCCGGCCAATGAGCAGTTCTTC. It encodes CASSLGAFPANEQFF.

This clone was seen a handful of times. The V call is TRBV7-3, the J call TRBJ2-7; 9 bases are shared with TRBD2. This CDR3 contains 14 residues. Trimming at V came to 8 bases and at J to 1 base, leaving 6 bases not matched to a gene. Looked up from germline, CDR1 is SGHTA and CDR2 is FQGTGA. The CDR3 reads CASSLAGPSYEQYF. CDR3 nucleotide sequence: TGTGCCAGCTCTCTAGCGGGACCTTCCTACGAGCAGTACTTC.

The chain is built from TRBV9 and TRBJ2-2; TRBD1 might be the D (6 bases). CDR3 length: 13 amino acids. Trimming took 3 bases from V and 6 from J, leaving 9 bases between them. Germline assignment: CDR1 SGDLS and CDR2 YYNGEE. Here the CDR3 DNA reads TGTGCCAGCAGCGAACAGGGTTCCGGGGAGCTGTTTTTT. Translation: CASSEQGSGELFF.

The V gene is TRBV4-1, the J gene TRBJ1-2; D is undetermined. V gave up 1 base and J gave up 12 bases, with 15 bases separating them. The germline V gene has CDR1 MGHRA and CDR2 YSYEKL. The CDR3 consists of 13 residues. Written as DNA, the CDR3 is TGCGCCAGCAGCCAAGTTACCCTTCCCGCTAACACCTTC. It is translated as CASSQVTLPANTF.

This sequence joins TRBV5-6 and TRBJ1-2, with 10 bases fitting TRBD1. Looked up from germline, CDR1 is SGHDT and CDR2 is YYEEEE. Losses at the gene ends were 4 bases for V and 6 bases for J; bases not matched to a gene: 6. The CDR3 totals 14 residues. The CDR3 sequence is CASSNSDRGHGYTF. DNA of the CDR3: TGTGCCAGCAGCAACTCTGACAGGGGGCATGGCTACACCTTC.

CDR3 protein: CASSRTANYGYTF. For the CDR3, the DNA is TGTGCCAGCAGCCGAACAGCAAACTATGGCTACACCTTC. The rearrangement uses TRBV6-5 and TRBJ1-2; D is undetermined. CDR1 and CDR2 from the germline V gene are MNHEY and SVGAGI. The CDR3 runs to 13 residues. The ends were cut back, 6 bases at V and 2 bases at J, with 10 bases in the middle.